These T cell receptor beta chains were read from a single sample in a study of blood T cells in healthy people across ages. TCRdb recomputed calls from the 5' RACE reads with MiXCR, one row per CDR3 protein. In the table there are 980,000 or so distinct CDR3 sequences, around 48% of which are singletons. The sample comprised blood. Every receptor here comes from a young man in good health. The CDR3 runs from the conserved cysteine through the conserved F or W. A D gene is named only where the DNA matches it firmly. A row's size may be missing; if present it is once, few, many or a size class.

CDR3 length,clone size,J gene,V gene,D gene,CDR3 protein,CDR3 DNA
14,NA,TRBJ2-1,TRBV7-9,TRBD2,CAGGTSGDYNEQFF,TGTGCCGGAGGGACTAGCGGGGACTACAATGAGCAGTTCTTC
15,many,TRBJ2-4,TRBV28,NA,CASSSGQLAKNIQYF,TGCGCCAGCAGCTCCGGACAACTAGCCAAAAACATTCAGTACTTC
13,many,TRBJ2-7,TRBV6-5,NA,CASRQLSSYEQYF,TGTGCCAGCCGACAGTTAAGCTCCTACGAGCAGTACTTC
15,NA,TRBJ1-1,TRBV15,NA,CATSRVLGVNTEAFF,TGTGCCACCAGCAGAGTTCTGGGTGTGAACACTGAAGCTTTCTTT
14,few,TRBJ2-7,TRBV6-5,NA,CASSYSKPTDEQYF,TGTGCCAGCAGTTACTCGAAACCGACGGACGAGCAGTACTTC
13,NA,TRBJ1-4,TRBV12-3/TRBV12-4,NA,CASSPQTGTQLFF,TGTGCCAGCAGTCCACAAACCGGGACACAACTGTTTTTT
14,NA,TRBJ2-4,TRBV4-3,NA,CASSQEQSFREQYF,TGCGCCAGCAGCCAAGAGCAGTCTTTTAGAGAGCAGTACTTC
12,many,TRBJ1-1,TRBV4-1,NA,CASSQETYVAFF,TGCGCCAGCAGCCAAGAAACATATGTAGCTTTCTTT
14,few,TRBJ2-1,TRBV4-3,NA,CASSQLTGVNEQFF,TGCGCCAGCAGCCAGCTTACGGGGGTTAATGAGCAGTTCTTC
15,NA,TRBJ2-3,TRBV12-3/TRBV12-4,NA,CASSAGVWGTDTQYF,TGTGCCAGCAGTGCCGGTGTATGGGGGACAGATACGCAGTATTTT
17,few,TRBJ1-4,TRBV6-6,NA,CASSPPRPGPEVEKLFF,TGTGCCAGCAGTCCACCCCGTCCGGGTCCAGAGGTTGAAAAACTGTTTTTT
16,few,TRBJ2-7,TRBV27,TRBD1,CASSFNRDRVSYEQYF,TGTGCCAGCAGTTTCAACCGGGACAGGGTATCCTACGAGCAGTACTTC
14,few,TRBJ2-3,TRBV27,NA,CASSFFGSTDTQYF,TGTGCCAGCAGTTTCTTCGGAAGCACAGATACGCAGTATTTT
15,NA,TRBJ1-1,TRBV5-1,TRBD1,CASSGKQGLDTEAFF,TGCGCCAGCAGCGGCAAACAGGGGTTGGACACTGAAGCTTTCTTT
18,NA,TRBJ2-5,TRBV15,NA,CATSRDGAGALYQETQYF,TGTGCCACCAGCAGAGATGGGGCGGGGGCCTTGTACCAAGAGACCCAGTACTTC
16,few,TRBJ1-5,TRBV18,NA,CASSPQEGRGGQPQHF,TGTGCCAGCTCACCCCAAGAAGGACGGGGAGGTCAGCCCCAGCATTTT
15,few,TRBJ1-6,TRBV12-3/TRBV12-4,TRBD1,CASRLPGQGNSPLHF,TGTGCCAGCAGACTCCCGGGACAGGGGAATTCACCCCTCCACTTT